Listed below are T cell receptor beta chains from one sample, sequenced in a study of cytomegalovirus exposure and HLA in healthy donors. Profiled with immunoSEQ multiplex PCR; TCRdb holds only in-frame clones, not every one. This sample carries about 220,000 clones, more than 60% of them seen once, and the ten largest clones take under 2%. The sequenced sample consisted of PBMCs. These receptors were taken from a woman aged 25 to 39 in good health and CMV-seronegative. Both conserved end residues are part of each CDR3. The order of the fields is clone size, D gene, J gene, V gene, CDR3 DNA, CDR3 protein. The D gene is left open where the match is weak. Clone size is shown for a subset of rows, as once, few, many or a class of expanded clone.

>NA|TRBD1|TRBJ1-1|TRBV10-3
TGTGCCATCAGTGATGGGACAGACTCTGGAAATGAAGCTTTCTTT
CAISDGTDSGNEAFF
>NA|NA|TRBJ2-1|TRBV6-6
TGTAAAAGCCTAAAGGGACTCTCCTACAATGAGCAGTTCTTC
CKSLKGLSYNEQFF
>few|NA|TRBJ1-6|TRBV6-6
TGTGCCAGCAGTGTCTGGTCAGGGGATTCACCCCTCCACTTT
CASSVWSGDSPLHF
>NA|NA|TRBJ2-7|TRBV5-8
TGTGCCAGCAGTTTAGCGCACGAGCAGTACTTC
CASSLAHEQYF
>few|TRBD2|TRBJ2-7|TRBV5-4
TGTGCCAGCAGCGCGGGAGGGACAGATGAATACGAGCAGTACTTC
CASSAGGTDEYEQYF
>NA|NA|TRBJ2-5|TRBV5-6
TGTGCCAGCAGCTCCGGGGTACAAGAGACCCAGTACTTC
CASSSGVQETQYF
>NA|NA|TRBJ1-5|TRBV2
TGTGCCAGCAGTGTGGGCAGTACCCTTGGCAATCAGCCCCAGCATTTT
CASSVGSTLGNQPQHF
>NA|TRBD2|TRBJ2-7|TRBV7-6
TGTGCCAGCAGCTTCGGACTAGCGAGTGAGCAGTACTTC
CASSFGLASEQYF
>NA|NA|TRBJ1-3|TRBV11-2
TGTGCCAGCACCCAGGGGCTCGGAAACACCATATATTTT
CASTQGLGNTIYF
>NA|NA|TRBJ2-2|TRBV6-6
TGTGCCACCGAATCGCAGTGGCAGGGCCCCACCGGGGAGCTGTTTTTT
CATESQWQGPTGELFF
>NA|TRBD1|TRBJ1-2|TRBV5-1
TGCGCCAGCAGCTTCGACAGGGGGCTTGGTGGCTACACCTTC
CASSFDRGLGGYTF
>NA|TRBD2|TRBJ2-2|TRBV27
TGTGCCAGCAGTTTAGCGGGGGGGCCGGTCACCGGGGAGCTGTTTTTT
CASSLAGGPVTGELFF
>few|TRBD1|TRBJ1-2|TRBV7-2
TGTGCCAGCAGTGGGACAGGGGAGGGCTATGGCTACACCTTC
CASSGTGEGYGYTF
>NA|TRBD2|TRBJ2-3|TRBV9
TGTGCCATCAGCGGAGGGAGAGGACTAGCGGCGTTCACAGATACGCAGTATTTT
CAISGGRGLAAFTDTQYF
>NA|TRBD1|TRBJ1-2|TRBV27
TGTGCCAGCAGTTTCCGGACAGGGGAGAACTATGGCTACACCTTC
CASSFRTGENYGYTF
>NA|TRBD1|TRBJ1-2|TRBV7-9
TGTTCCAGCAGCTTAGACAGGGGGCGGTATGGCTACACCTTC
CSSSLDRGRYGYTF
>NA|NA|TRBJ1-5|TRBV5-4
TGTGCCAGCAGCTTGGGGACAAATCAGCCCCAGCATTTT
CASSLGTNQPQHF
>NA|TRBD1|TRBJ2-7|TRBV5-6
TGTGCCAGCAGCTGGGGACAGTTAGGATCCTCCTACGAGCAGTACTTC
CASSWGQLGSSYEQYF
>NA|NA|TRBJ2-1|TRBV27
TGTGCCAGCAGTGCCTTCGGGCCCGGGGGGCCTGCGTTTGAGCAGTTCTTC
CASSAFGPGGPAFEQFF
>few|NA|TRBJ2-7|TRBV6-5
TGTGCCAGCAGTTACTCCCATTGGGGCCCCTTCTACGAGCAGTACTTC
CASSYSHWGPFYEQYF
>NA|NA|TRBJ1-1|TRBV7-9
TGTTCCAGCAGCCTCTCCCCGGGAGGTGGAACTGAAGCTTTCTTT
CSSSLSPGGGTEAFF
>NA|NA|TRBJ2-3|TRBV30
TGTGCCTGGAGTCCTCGGACAGCAGATACGCAGTATTTT
CAWSPRTADTQYF
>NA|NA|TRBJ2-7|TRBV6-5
TGTGCCAGCAGTTATGGGGCAGGAACCTACGAGCAGTACTTC
CASSYGAGTYEQYF
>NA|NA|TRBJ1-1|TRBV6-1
TGTGCCAGCAGCGAACGGGGGTACAGCTCCGAAGCTTTCTTT
CASSERGYSSEAFF
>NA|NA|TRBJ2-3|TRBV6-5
TGTGCCAGCAGTTACAAGGGAGTAAGCACAGATACGCAGTATTTT
CASSYKGVSTDTQYF
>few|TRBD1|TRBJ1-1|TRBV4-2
TGTGCCAGCAGCCAAGAGGCAGGGGGCACTGAAGCTTTCTTT
CASSQEAGGTEAFF